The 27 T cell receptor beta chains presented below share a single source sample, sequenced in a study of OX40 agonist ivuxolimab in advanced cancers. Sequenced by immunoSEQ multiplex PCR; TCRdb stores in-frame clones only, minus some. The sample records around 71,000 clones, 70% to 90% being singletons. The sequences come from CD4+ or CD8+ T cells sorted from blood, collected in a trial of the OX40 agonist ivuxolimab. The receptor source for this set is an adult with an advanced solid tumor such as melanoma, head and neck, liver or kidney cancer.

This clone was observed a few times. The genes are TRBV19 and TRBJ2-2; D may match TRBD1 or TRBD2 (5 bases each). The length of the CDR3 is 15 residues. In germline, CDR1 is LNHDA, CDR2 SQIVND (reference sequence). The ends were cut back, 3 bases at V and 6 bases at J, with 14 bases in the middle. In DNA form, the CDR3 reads TGTGCCAGTAGTATCTATCCAGGGAGAGCCGGGGAGCTGTTTTTT. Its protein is CASSIYPGRAGELFF.

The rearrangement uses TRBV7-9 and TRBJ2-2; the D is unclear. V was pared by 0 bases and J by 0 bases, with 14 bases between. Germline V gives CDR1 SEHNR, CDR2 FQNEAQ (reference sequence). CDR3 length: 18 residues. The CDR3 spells CASSLALADLANTGELFF. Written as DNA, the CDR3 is TGTGCCAGCAGCTTAGCGCTCGCGGACCTCGCGAACACCGGGGAGCTGTTTTTT.

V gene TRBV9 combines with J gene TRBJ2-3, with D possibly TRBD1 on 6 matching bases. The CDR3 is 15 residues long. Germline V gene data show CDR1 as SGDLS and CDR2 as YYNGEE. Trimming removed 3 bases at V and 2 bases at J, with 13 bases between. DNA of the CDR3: TGTGCCAGCAGCGGAGGCCGGACAGACACAGATACGCAGTATTTT. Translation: CASSGGRTDTDTQYF.

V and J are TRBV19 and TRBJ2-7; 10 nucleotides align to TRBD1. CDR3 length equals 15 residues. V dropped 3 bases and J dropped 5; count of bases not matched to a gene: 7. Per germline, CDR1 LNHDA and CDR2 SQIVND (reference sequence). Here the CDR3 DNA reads TGTGCCAGTAGTATTACCGGGACAGGGGCTAACGAGCAGTACTTC. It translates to CASSITGTGANEQYF. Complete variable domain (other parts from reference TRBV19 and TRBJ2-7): DGGITQSPKYLFRKEGQNVTLSCEQNLNHDAMYWYRQDPGQGLRLIYYSQIVNDFQKGDIAEGYSVSREKKESFPLTVTSAQKNPTAFYLCASSITGTGANEQYFGPGTRLTVT.

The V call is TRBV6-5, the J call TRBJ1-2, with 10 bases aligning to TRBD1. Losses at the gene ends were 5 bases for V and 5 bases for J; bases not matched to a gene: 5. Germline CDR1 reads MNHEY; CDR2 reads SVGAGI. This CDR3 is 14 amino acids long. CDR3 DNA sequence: TGTGCCAGCAGTGGGGACAGGGGACTGTATGGCTACACCTTC. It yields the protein CASSGDRGLYGYTF.

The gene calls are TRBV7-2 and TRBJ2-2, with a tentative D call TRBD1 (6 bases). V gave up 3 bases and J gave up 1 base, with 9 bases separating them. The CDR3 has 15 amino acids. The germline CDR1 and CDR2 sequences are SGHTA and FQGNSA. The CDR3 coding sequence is TGTGCCAGCAGCTTTGCAGGGGTGAACACCGGGGAGCTGTTTTTT. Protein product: CASSFAGVNTGELFF.

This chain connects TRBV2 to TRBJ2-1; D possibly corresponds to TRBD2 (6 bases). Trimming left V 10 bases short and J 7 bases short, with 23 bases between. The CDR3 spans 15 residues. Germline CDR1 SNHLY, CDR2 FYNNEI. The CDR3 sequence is CATTYRDAGRNEQFF. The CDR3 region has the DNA TGTGCCACAACTTACCGGGACGCAGGGAGGAATGAGCAGTTCTTC.

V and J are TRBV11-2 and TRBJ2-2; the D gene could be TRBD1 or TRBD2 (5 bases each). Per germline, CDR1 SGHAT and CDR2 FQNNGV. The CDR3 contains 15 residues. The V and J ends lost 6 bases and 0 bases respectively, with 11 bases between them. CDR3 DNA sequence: TGTGCCAGCAGTTCGGGACGACCGAACACCGGGGAGCTGTTTTTT. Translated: CASSSGRPNTGELFF.

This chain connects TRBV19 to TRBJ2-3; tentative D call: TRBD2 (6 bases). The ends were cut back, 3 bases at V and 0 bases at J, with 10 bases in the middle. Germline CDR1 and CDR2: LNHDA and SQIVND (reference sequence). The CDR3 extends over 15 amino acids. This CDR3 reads CASSIGGTSTDTQYF. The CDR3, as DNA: TGTGCCAGTAGTATCGGCGGGACTAGCACAGATACGCAGTATTTT. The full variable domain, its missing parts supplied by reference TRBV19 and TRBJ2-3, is DGGITQSPKYLFRKEGQNVTLSCEQNLNHDAMYWYRQDPGQGLRLIYYSQIVNDFQKGDIAEGYSVSREKKESFPLTVTSAQKNPTAFYLCASSIGGTSTDTQYFGPGTRLTVL.

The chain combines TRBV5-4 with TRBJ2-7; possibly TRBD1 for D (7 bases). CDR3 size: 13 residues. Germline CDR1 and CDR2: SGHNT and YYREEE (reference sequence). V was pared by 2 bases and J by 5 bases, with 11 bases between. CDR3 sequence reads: CASSFGGGDEQYF. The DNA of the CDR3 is TGTGCCAGCAGCTTTGGAGGGGGCGACGAGCAGTACTTC.

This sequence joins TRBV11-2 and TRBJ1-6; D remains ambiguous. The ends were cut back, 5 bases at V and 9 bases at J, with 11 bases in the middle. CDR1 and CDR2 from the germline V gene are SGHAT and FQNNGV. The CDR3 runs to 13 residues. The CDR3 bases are TGTGCCAGCAGCCTTGGCATTGGTTCACCCCTCCACTTT. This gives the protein CASSLGIGSPLHF.

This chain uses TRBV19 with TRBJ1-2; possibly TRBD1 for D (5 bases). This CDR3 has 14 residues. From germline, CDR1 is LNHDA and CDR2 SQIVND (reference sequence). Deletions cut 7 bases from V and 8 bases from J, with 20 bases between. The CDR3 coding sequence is TGTGCCAGTACCCCCCTGGCTGACAGTTACGGCTACACCTTC. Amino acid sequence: CASTPLADSYGYTF.

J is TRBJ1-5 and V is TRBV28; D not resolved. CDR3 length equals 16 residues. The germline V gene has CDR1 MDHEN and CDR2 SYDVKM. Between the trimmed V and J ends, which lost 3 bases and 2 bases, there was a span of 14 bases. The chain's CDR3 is CASSFITPVGNQPQHF. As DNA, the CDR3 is TGTGCCAGCAGTTTTATCACCCCTGTCGGCAATCAGCCCCAGCATTTT. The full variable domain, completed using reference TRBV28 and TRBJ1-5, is DVKVTQSSRYLVKRTGEKVFLECVQDMDHENMFWYRQDPGLGLRLIYFSYDVKMKEKGDIPEGYSVSREKKERFSLILESASTNQTSMYLCASSFITPVGNQPQHFGDGTRLSIL.

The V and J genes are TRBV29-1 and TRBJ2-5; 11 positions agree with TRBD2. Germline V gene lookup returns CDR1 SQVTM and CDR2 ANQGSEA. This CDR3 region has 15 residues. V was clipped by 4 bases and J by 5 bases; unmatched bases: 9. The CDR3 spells CSVVGSGRVWETQYF. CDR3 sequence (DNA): TGCAGCGTTGTTGGTAGCGGGAGGGTCTGGGAGACCCAGTACTTC.

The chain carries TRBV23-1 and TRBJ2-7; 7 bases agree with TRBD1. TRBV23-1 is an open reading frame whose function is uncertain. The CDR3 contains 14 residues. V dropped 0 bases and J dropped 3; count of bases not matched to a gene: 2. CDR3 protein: CASSQSNRGYEQYF. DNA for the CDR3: TGCGCCAGCAGTCAATCGAACAGGGGCTACGAGCAGTACTTC.

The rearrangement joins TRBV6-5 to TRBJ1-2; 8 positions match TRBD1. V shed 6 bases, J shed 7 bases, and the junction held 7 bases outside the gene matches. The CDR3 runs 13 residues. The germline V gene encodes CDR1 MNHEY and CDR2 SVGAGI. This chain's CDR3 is CASSRDRGIGYTF. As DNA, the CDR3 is TGTGCCAGCAGCCGAGACAGGGGTATTGGCTACACCTTC.

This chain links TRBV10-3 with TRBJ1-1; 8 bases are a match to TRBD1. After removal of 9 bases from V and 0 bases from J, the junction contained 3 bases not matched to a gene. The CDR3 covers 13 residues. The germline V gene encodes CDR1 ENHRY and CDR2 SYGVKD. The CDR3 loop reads CAIRQGMNTEAFF. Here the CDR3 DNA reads TGTGCCATTCGACAGGGGATGAACACTGAAGCTTTCTTT.

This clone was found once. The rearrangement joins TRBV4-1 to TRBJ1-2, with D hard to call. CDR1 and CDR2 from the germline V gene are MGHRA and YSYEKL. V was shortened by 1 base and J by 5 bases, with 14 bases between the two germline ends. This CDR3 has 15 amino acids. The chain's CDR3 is CASSQGGNRDYGYTF. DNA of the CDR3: TGCGCCAGCAGCCAAGGGGGAAACCGCGATTATGGCTACACCTTC.

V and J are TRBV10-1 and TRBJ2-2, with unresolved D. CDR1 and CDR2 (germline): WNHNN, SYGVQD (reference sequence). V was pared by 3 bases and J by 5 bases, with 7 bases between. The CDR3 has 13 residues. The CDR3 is CASSDGQTGELFF. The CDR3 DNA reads TGCGCCAGCAGTGACGGGCAAACCGGGGAGCTGTTTTTT.

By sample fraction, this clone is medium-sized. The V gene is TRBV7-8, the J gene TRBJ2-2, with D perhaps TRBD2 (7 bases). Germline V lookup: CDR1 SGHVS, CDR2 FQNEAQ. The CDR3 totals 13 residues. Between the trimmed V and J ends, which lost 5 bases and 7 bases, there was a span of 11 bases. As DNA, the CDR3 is TGTGCCAGCAGCCGGGGGGCCCTCGGGGAGCTGTTTTTT. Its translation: CASSRGALGELFF.

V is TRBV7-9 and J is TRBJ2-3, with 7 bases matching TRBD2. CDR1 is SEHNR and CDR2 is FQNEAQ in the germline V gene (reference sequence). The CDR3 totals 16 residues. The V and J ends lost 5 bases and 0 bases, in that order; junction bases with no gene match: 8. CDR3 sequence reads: CASSIPSGPSTDTQYF. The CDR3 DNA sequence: TGTGCCAGCAGCATCCCTAGCGGCCCTAGCACAGATACGCAGTATTTT.

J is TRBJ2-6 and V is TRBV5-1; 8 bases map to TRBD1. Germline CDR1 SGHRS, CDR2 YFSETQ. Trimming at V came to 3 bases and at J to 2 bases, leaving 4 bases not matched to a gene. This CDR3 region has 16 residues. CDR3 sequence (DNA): TGCGCCAGCAGCTCAGGGGGCGCGACTGGGGCCAACGTCCTGACTTTC. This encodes CASSSGGATGANVLTF.

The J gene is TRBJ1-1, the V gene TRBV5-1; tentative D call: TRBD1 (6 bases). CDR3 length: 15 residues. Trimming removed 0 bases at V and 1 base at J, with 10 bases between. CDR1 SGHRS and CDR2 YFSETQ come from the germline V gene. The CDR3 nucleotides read TGCGCCAGCAGCTTGGGAACAGGGAGGAACACTGAAGCTTTCTTT. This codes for CASSLGTGRNTEAFF.

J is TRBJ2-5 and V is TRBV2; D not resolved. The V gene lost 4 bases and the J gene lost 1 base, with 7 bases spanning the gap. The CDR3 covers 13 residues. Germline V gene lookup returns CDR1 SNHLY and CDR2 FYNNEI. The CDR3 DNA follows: TGTGCCAGCAGTGGGAACACCCAAGAGACCCAGTACTTC. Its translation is CASSGNTQETQYF.

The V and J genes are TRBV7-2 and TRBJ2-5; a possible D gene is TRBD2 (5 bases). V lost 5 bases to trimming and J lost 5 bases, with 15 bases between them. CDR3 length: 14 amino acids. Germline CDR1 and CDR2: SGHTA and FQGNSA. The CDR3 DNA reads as TGTGCCAGCAGCCCTACTAGGGTCGGGGAGACCCAGTACTTC. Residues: CASSPTRVGETQYF.

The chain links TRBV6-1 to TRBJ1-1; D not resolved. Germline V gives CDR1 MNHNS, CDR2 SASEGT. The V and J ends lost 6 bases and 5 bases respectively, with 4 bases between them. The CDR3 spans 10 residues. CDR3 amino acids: CASRETEAFF. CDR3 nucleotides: TGTGCCAGCAGGGAGACTGAAGCTTTCTTT.

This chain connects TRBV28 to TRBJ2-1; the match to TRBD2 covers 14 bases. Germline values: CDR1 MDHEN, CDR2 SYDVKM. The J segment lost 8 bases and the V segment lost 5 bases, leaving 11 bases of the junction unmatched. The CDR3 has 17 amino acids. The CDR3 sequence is CASSPSPGTSGRHEQFF. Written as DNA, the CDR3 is TGTGCCAGCAGTCCCTCACCCGGGACTAGCGGGAGACATGAGCAGTTCTTC.